This TCR beta chain is from a study of T cells after yellow fever vaccination. Findings of the study overall: Booster samples showed a return of most primary-vaccination clones (around 96% CD4, roughly 85% CD8).

At least ten counts were recorded for this clonotype. Its antigen is as yet unknown. TCRdb called the 5' RACE reads again in MiXCR, with one record for every CDR3 protein. The sample yields approximately 110,000 distinct CDR3 sequences, more than 6% seen once. The V gene end was trimmed by 0 bases and the J gene end by 4 bases; junction bases not matched to a gene: 6. Germline loops: CDR1 SGHRS, CDR2 YFSETQ. The CDR3 totals 16 residues. Specimen: CD4+ T cells sorted from PBMCs, collected about 10 days after the first yellow fever vaccination. The sequence was collected from a man younger than 30 who received the YFV17D yellow fever vaccine. The genes are TRBV5-1 and TRBJ2-5, with TRBD1 matching 10 bases. The CDR3 sequence: CASSLGGQGFGETQYF. The CDR3 nucleotides are TGCGCCAGCAGCTTGGGGGGACAGGGGTTCGGAGAGACCCAGTACTTC. The complete variable domain, with remaining parts taken from reference TRBV5-1 and TRBJ2-5, reads KAGVTQTPRYLIKTRGQQVTLSCSPISGHRSVSWYQQTPGQGLQFLFEYFSETQRNKGNFPGRFSGRQFSNSRSEMNVSTLELGDSALYLCASSLGGQGFGETQYFGPGTRLLVL.